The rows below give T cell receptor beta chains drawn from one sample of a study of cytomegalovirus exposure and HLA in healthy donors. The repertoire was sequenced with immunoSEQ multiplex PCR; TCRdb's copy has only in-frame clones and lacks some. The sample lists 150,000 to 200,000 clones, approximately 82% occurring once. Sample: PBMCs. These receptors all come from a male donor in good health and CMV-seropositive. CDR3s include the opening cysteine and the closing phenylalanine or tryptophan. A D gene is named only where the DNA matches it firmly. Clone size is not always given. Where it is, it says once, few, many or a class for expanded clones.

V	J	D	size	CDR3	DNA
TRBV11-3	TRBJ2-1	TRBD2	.	CASSLGLAGGEQFF	TGTGCCAGCAGCTTAGGGCTAGCGGGAGGTGAGCAGTTCTTC
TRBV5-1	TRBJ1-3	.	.	CASSLVQNSGNTIYF	TGCGCCAGCAGCTTGGTACAGAACTCTGGAAACACCATATATTTT
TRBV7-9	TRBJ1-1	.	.	CASSLMKSPTEAFF	TGTGCCAGCAGCTTAATGAAGAGCCCCACTGAAGCTTTCTTT
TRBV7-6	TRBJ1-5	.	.	CASSLAAGNQPQHF	TGTGCCAGCAGCTTAGCGGCGGGTAATCAGCCCCAGCATTTT
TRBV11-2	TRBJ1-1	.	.	CASSLDVPRGAFF	TGTGCCAGCAGCTTAGACGTACCCAGGGGAGCTTTCTTT
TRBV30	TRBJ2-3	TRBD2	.	CAWSQAGGTDTQYF	TGTGCCTGGAGTCAAGCGGGAGGCACAGATACGCAGTATTTT
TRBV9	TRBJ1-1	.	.	CASSVRPTGTEAFF	TGTGCCAGCAGCGTAAGGCCCACAGGGACTGAAGCTTTCTTT
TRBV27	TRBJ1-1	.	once	CASSLRLGPTGMNTEAFF	TGTGCCAGCAGTTTACGCTTAGGCCCGACAGGAATGAACACTGAAGCTTTCTTT
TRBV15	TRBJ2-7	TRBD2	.	CATSRESGRPYYEQYF	TGTGCCACCAGCAGGGAGAGCGGGAGACCTTACTACGAGCAGTACTTC
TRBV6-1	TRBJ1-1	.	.	CASLGTWNTEAFF	TGTGCCAGCCTGGGGACTTGGAACACTGAGGCTTTCTTT
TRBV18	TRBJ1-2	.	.	CASSLQGYGYTF	TGTGCCAGCTCACTACAGGGCTATGGCTACACCTTC
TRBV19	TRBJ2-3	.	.	CASRGPGTDTQYF	TGTGCCAGCAGGGGACCAGGAACAGATACGCAGTATTTT
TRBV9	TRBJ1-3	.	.	CASSVVGAASGNTIYF	TGTGCCAGCAGCGTAGTTGGGGCGGCTTCCGGAAACACCATATATTTT
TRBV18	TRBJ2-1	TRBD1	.	CASSQATGTGVREQFF	TGTGCCAGCTCACAAGCGACCGGGACAGGGGTAAGGGAGCAGTTCTTC
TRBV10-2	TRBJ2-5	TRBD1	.	CASRPRDRVVGEQYF	TGCGCCAGCAGACCCCGGGACAGGGTGGTGGGGGAGCAGTACTTC
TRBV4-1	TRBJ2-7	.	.	CASSRRDNRDAGEQYF	TGCGCCAGCAGCCGGAGGGATAACCGGGACGCAGGAGAGCAGTACTTC
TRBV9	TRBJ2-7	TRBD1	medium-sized	CASSVAGGIHEQYF	TGTGCCAGCAGCGTAGCAGGGGGAATCCACGAGCAGTACTTC
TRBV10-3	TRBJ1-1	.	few	CAISEGGTEAFF	TGTGCCATCAGTGAAGGGGGTACTGAAGCTTTCTTT
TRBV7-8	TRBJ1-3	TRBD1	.	CASSPRQGSGNTIYF	TGTGCCAGCAGCCCCCGACAGGGCTCTGGAAACACCATATATTTT
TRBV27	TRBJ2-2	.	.	CASSLLARGSTGELFF	TGTGCCAGCAGTTTACTAGCTCGGGGGAGCACCGGGGAGCTGTTTTTT
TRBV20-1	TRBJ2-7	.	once	CSARVDREQYF	TGCAGTGCTAGGGTCGATCGGGAGCAGTACTTC
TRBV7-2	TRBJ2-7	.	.	CASSFDRAYEQYF	TGTGCCAGCAGCTTTGATCGGGCCTACGAGCAGTACTTC
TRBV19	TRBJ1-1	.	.	CASSGEERTEAFF	TGTGCCAGTAGTGGGGAAGAGCGGACTGAAGCTTTCTTT
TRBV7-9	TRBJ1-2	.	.	CASSPTDRANYGYTF	TGTGCCAGCAGCCCGACAGATCGGGCCAACTATGGCTACACCTTC
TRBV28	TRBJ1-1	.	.	CASAQPGKMNTEAFF	TGTGCCAGCGCCCAGCCAGGCAAGATGAACACTGAAGCTTTCTTT
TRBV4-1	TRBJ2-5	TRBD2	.	CASSQDGREERYF	TGCGCCAGCAGCCAAGACGGACGGGAGGAACGGTACTTC
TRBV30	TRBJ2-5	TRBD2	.	CAWSEAGSQETQYF	TGTGCCTGGAGCGAAGCGGGGAGTCAAGAGACCCAGTACTTC
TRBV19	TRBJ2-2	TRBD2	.	CATQTSAEPYTGELFF	TGTGCCACTCAGACTAGCGCGGAGCCATACACCGGGGAGCTGTTTTTT
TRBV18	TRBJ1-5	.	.	CASSSVQILNQPQHF	TGTGCCAGCTCATCCGTCCAGATCCTCAATCAGCCCCAGCATTTT
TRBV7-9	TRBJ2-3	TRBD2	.	CAASGDDTDTQYF	TGTGCGGCTAGCGGGGATGACACAGATACGCAGTATTTT
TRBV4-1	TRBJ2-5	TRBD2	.	CASSQPTSGGGETQYF	TGCGCCAGCAGCCAACCCACTAGCGGGGGAGGAGAGACCCAGTACTTC
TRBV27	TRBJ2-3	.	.	CASSLRDTQYF	TGTGCCAGCAGCCTGAGGGATACGCAGTATTTT
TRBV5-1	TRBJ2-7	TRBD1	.	CASRTGGEREQYF	TGCGCCAGCCGGACAGGGGGTGAACGTGAGCAGTACTTC
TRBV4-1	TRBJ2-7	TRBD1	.	CASSRAAGAGGLNEQYF	TGCGCCAGCAGCCGAGCGGCGGGCGCAGGGGGATTGAACGAGCAGTACTTC
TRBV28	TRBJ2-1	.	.	CASTQGNNPYNEQFF	TGTGCCAGCACCCAGGGCAACAATCCTTACAATGAGCAGTTCTTC
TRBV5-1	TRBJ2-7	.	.	CASSLVTGTYEQYF	TGCGCCAGCAGCCTGGTGACAGGTACCTACGAGCAGTACTTC
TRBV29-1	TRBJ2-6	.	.	CSVGISGTGANVLTF	TGCAGCGTTGGTATATCGGGGACTGGGGCCAACGTCCTGACTTTC
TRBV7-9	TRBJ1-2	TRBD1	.	CASTNLMRAGGSGYTF	TGTGCCAGCACCAACCTCATGCGGGCAGGGGGCAGCGGCTACACCTTC
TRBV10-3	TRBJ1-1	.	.	CAISAFRGGSTKAFF	TGTGCCATCAGTGCATTCAGGGGAGGGAGTACTAAAGCTTTCTTT
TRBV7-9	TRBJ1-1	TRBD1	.	CASRPGTGVGLAFF	TGTGCCAGCAGACCCGGGACAGGGGTCGGATTAGCTTTCTTT
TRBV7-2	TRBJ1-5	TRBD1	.	CASSAPTGGTGNQPQHF	TGTGCCAGCAGCGCCCCGACAGGGGGCACGGGCAATCAGCCCCAGCATTTT